The clone carrying this T cell receptor beta chain appeared many times. Its target is unknown. V was cut by 3 bases and J by 2 bases, with 14 bases left in between. The CDR3 length is 14 residues. Germline V CDR1 and CDR2: DFQATT, SNEGSKA (reference sequence). Each CDR3 protein is one row after TCRdb ran MiXCR on the 5' RACE reads. Of about 55,000 distinct CDR3 sequences detected, 3.8% appear once; the ten largest clones hold 6.5%. The sample originates from a study of neurological immune-mediated disorders. Whole-study results and caveats: Private repertoires in all groups were suggested by the absence of shared CDR3 amino acid sequences among expanded clones across subjects. Multiple sclerosis patients had less TCR clonal expansion than even healthy controls, unlike HTLV-1-associated myelopathy.

Where libraries were unsorted, they were derived from 2 million PBMCs stored at -80 degrees C. Sequencing input: PBMCs. The chain links TRBV20-1 to TRBJ2-7; tentative D call: TRBD2 (6 bases). The TCR originated in a man between 60 and 70 years old with multiple sclerosis. The CDR3, as DNA: TGCAGTGCTAGTCGCTCCGGGGGAACCTACGAGCAGTACTTC. Translated: CSASRSGGTYEQYF.